The 30 T cell receptor beta chains reported below all come from one sample, sequenced in a study of blood T cell repertoires in COVID-19. The assay was immunoSEQ multiplex PCR, and TCRdb's table has in-frame clones only and misses some. The sample lists under 150,000 clones, around 79% occurring once. Sequenced material: peripheral blood. Receptors were obtained from an elderly man with acute or convalescent COVID-19.

This clone appeared a single time. The chain combines TRBV19 with TRBJ1-2, with 7 positions matching TRBD1. The length of the CDR3 is 14 residues. After removal of 4 bases from V and 5 bases from J, the junction contained 7 bases not matched to a gene. Germline CDR1 LNHDA, CDR2 SQIVND (reference sequence). The CDR3: CASSTSGQFYGYTF. The CDR3, as DNA: TGTGCCAGTAGTACGTCGGGACAGTTTTATGGCTACACCTTC. Looking up the rest from reference TRBV19 and TRBJ1-2 gives the full variable domain: DGGITQSPKYLFRKEGQNVTLSCEQNLNHDAMYWYRQDPGQGLRLIYYSQIVNDFQKGDIAEGYSVSREKKESFPLTVTSAQKNPTAFYLCASSTSGQFYGYTFGSGTRLTVV.

This chain joins TRBV6-5 and TRBJ2-7; perhaps TRBD2 as D (7 bases). The CDR3 runs 14 residues. Trimming stripped 6 bases from V and 2 bases from J, with 14 bases between. Germline V gene lookup returns CDR1 MNHEY and CDR2 SVGAGI. CDR3 sequence: CASRRGGGAYEQYF. For the CDR3, the DNA is TGTGCCAGCAGGCGGGGAGGGGGAGCCTACGAGCAGTACTTC.

V usage is TRBV23-1 and J usage is TRBJ2-6; a weak D match, TRBD2 (6 bases). TRBV23-1 is filed as an ORF, its function uncertain. Between the trimmed V and J ends, which lost 4 bases and 0 bases, there was a span of 13 bases. The CDR3 is 17 residues long. In DNA, the CDR3 is TGCGCCAGCAGTCTGGAGGGAATCGGCTCTGGGGCCAACGTCCTGACTTTC. Protein sequence: CASSLEGIGSGANVLTF.

This clone has a handful of counts. The J gene is TRBJ1-1, the V gene TRBV7-9; D unresolved. The CDR3 runs to 13 residues. Looked up from germline, CDR1 is SEHNR and CDR2 is FQNEAQ (reference sequence). V lost 7 bases to trimming and J lost 4 bases, with 13 bases between them. CDR3 protein: CASTMSSVTEAFF. CDR3 in DNA: TGTGCCAGCACCATGTCATCGGTCACTGAAGCTTTCTTT.

The chain joins TRBV15 to TRBJ1-1; D gene unclear. Per germline, CDR1 LNHNV and CDR2 YYDKDF (reference sequence). The CDR3 has 15 amino acids. V gave up 0 bases and J gave up 0 bases, with 8 bases separating them. The CDR3 DNA reads TGTGCCACCAGCAGAGAGTCAGGCTTGAACACTGAAGCTTTCTTT. Residues: CATSRESGLNTEAFF.

The chain couples TRBV7-2 to TRBJ1-4; 8 bases map to TRBD1. The germline V gene has CDR1 SGHTA and CDR2 FQGNSA. With 5 bases clipped from V and 5 bases from J, the junction kept 19 bases outside the gene matches. The CDR3 runs to 19 residues. CDR3 DNA sequence: TGTGCCAGCAGCCCGGACAGGGACATTAAACCTGGATTCAATGAAAAACTGTTTTTT. This gives the protein CASSPDRDIKPGFNEKLFF.

This clone has at least ten counts. The rearrangement uses TRBV7-2 and TRBJ1-5; 7 positions agree with TRBD1. The V segment lost 5 bases and the J segment 6 bases; nucleotides outside the gene matches: 4. The germline gives CDR1 SGHTA, CDR2 FQGNSA. The CDR3 has 13 amino acids. CDR3 protein: CASSVYRGQPQHF. CDR3 DNA sequence: TGTGCCAGCAGCGTGTACAGGGGTCAGCCCCAGCATTTT.

The chain links TRBV6-1 to TRBJ2-3, with TRBD2 matching 8 bases. The germline CDR1 and CDR2 sequences are MNHNS and SASEGT. After removal of 1 base from V and 2 bases from J, the junction contained 8 bases not matched to a gene. The CDR3 extends over 17 amino acids. The CDR3: CASSEGSGVENTDTQYF. CDR3 DNA: TGTGCCAGCAGTGAAGGTAGCGGGGTCGAAAACACAGATACGCAGTATTTT.

V gene TRBV9 combines with J gene TRBJ1-4, with 9 bases that match TRBD1. The J segment lost 7 bases and the V segment lost 2 bases, leaving 3 bases of the junction unmatched. The CDR3 consists of 14 residues. CDR1 SGDLS and CDR2 YYNGEE come from the germline V gene. CDR3 nucleotide sequence: TGTGCCAGCAGCGTGGGACAGGGTAGTGAAAAACTGTTTTTT. It yields the protein CASSVGQGSEKLFF.

CDR3 loop: CASSLLSGAGYTF. The DNA of the CDR3 is TGTGCCAGCAGCTTATTATCAGGGGCTGGCTACACCTTC. This rearrangement joins TRBV5-6 to TRBJ1-2; possibly TRBD1 for D (6 bases). The length of the CDR3 is 13 residues. Looked up from germline, CDR1 is SGHDT and CDR2 is YYEEEE. V was cut by 2 bases and J by 7 bases, with 12 bases left in between.

The sample holds a few counts of this clone. In nucleotides, the CDR3 is TGTGCCAGCAGCCAAGATTGTAGCGGGGGGCGGGAGGAGACCCAGTACTTC. It translates to CASSQDCSGGREETQYF. The V gene is TRBV3-1 (or the pseudogene TRBV3-2), the J gene TRBJ2-5, with 10 bases identical to TRBD2. With V trimmed by 0 bases and J by 5 bases, 9 bases remained unmatched. From germline, CDR1 is LGHDT and CDR2 YNNKEL (reference sequence). The CDR3 length is 17 residues.

The chain uses TRBV6-5 and TRBJ1-3; D remains unclear. V gave up 6 bases and J gave up 1 base, with 10 bases separating them. Germline values: CDR1 MNHEY, CDR2 SVGAGI. The CDR3 runs 14 residues. The CDR3: CASRETLSGNTIYF. In DNA form, the CDR3 reads TGTGCCAGCAGAGAGACACTGTCTGGAAACACCATATATTTT.

This clone was detected only once. The chain joins TRBV5-1 to TRBJ2-3; possible D gene TRBD2, 6 bases. This CDR3 region has 13 residues. CDR1 and CDR2 (germline): SGHRS, YFSETQ. Trimming removed 4 bases at V and 3 bases at J, with 9 bases between. The CDR3 loop reads CASSRLETDTQYF. CDR3 DNA: TGCGCCAGCAGCCGACTAGAAACAGATACGCAGTATTTT.

This clone turned up a few times. The genes are TRBV7-9 and TRBJ2-3; 11 nucleotides align to TRBD2. CDR1 SEHNR and CDR2 FQNEAQ come from the germline V gene (reference sequence). The CDR3 has 16 amino acids. V was pared by 1 base and J by 3 bases, with 3 bases of the junction left unmatched. The CDR3 sequence is CASSLDLAGGTDTQYF. In nucleotides, the CDR3 is TGTGCCAGCAGCTTAGATCTAGCGGGGGGTACAGATACGCAGTATTTT. Full variable domain (outside the CDR3, taken from reference TRBV7-9 and TRBJ2-3): DTGVSQNPRHKITKRGQNVTFRCDPISEHNRLYWYRQTLGQGPEFLTYFQNEAQLEKSRLLSDRFSAERPKGSFSTLEIQRTEQGDSAMYLCASSLDLAGGTDTQYFGPGTRLTVL.

A few counts support this clone. The chain joins TRBV5-4 to TRBJ2-3; D uncertain. Germline CDR1 reads SGHNT; CDR2 reads YYREEE (reference sequence). This CDR3 comprises 12 residues. V lost 5 bases and J 0 bases, leaving 4 bases between the germline ends. The CDR3 reads CASSSSTDTQYF. The CDR3 region has the DNA TGTGCCAGCAGTTCTAGCACAGATACGCAGTATTTT. Looking up the rest from reference TRBV5-4 and TRBJ2-3 gives the full variable domain: ETGVTQSPTHLIKTRGQQVTLRCSSQSGHNTVSWYQQALGQGPQFIFQYYREEENGRGNFPPRFSGLQFPNYSSELNVNALELDDSALYLCASSSSTDTQYFGPGTRLTVL.

V and J are TRBV2 and TRBJ2-2, with TRBD1 matching 10 bases. Trimming took 7 bases from V and 7 from J; bases not matched to a gene: 9. CDR1 is SNHLY and CDR2 is FYNNEI in the germline V gene. The CDR3 length is 15 residues. Here the CDR3 DNA reads TGTGCCAGCATTATCAGGACAGGGGGTGGCGGGGAGCTGTTTTTT. Protein product: CASIIRTGGGGELFF.

The V and J genes are TRBV12-3 or TRBV12-4 and TRBJ1-1; D is unclear. The CDR3 is made up of 13 amino acids. Deletions cut 3 bases from V and 1 base from J, with 6 bases between. CDR3 nucleotide sequence: TGTGCCAGCAGTTTGGGCTCGAACACTGAAGCTTTCTTT. Its protein is CASSLGSNTEAFF.

The chain has TRBV18 and TRBJ2-1, with 7 bases lining up with TRBD2. V dropped 5 bases and J dropped 7; count of bases not matched to a gene: 11. The CDR3 is 15 residues long. CDR1 and CDR2 from the germline V gene are KGHSH and LQKENI. The CDR3 protein is CASSVEQLGGNEQFF. The CDR3 nucleotides read TGTGCCAGCTCAGTGGAACAACTGGGGGGGAATGAGCAGTTCTTC.

This chain links TRBV29-1 with TRBJ1-5; no reliable D call. Trimming took off 7 bases at V and 2 bases at J, with 9 bases between the two ends. The CDR3 spans 12 residues. Germline CDR1 and CDR2: SQVTM and ANQGSEA. CDR3 in amino acids: CSARIGNQPQHF. CDR3 coding DNA: TGCAGCGCCCGCATAGGCAATCAGCCCCAGCATTTT.

The V gene is TRBV19, the J gene TRBJ2-7; D might be TRBD2 (6 bases). V was trimmed by 5 bases and J by 5 bases, leaving 16 bases between them. CDR1 and CDR2 (germline): LNHDA, SQIVND (reference sequence). This CDR3 spans 14 amino acids. CDR3 nucleotide sequence: TGTGCCAGTAGTGTCCGGGGAGGCAGTAACGAGCAGTACTTC. Amino acids: CASSVRGGSNEQYF.

The rearrangement joins TRBV7-2 to TRBJ1-3; a weak D match, TRBD1 (6 bases). The V gene's germline CDR1 is SGHTA and CDR2 FQGNSA. V was cut by 5 bases and J by 2 bases, with 13 bases left in between. The CDR3 totals 15 residues. The CDR3, as DNA: TGTGCCAGCAGCCCTACAGGGATGGCTGGAAACACCATATATTTT. It yields the protein CASSPTGMAGNTIYF.

This chain joins TRBV11-2 and TRBJ2-1; tentatively, D is TRBD1 (5 bases). Germline V gene data show CDR1 as SGHAT and CDR2 as FQNNGV. This CDR3 comprises 12 residues. With 5 bases removed from V and 7 bases from J, the gap between germline ends came to 9 bases. Written as DNA, the CDR3 is TGTGCCAGCAGCCTATGGACAAATGAGCAGTTCTTC. Encoded protein: CASSLWTNEQFF.

The chain employs TRBV4-1 and TRBJ2-6, with TRBD1 as a possible D gene (6 bases). The germline gives CDR1 MGHRA, CDR2 YSYEKL. V was pared by 6 bases and J by 2 bases, with 14 bases between. There are 16 residues in the CDR3. The CDR3 region has the DNA TGCGCCAGCAGGGTCGCTGCAGGGGCTGGGGCCAACGTCCTGACTTTC. Amino acid sequence: CASRVAAGAGANVLTF.

This clone was detected only once. This chain joins TRBV7-2 and TRBJ2-7; unclear D gene. Germline CDR1 and CDR2: SGHTA and FQGNSA. This CDR3 region has 14 residues. Trimming pared 3 bases from V and 2 bases from J, leaving 11 bases between. The CDR3, as DNA: TGTGCCAGCAGCTTTGGGCCCGCCCCCTACGAGCAGTACTTC. Protein: CASSFGPAPYEQYF.

This rearrangement joins TRBV12-3 or TRBV12-4 to TRBJ2-7; a possible D gene is TRBD2 (5 bases). Trimming shortened V by 5 bases and J by 3 bases, and 5 bases separated the two germline ends. The CDR3 contains 11 residues. CDR3 in DNA: TGTGCCAGCAGTCGGGACTACGAGCAGTACTTC. Encoded protein: CASSRDYEQYF.

In this sample, this clone turned up a few times. The V and J genes are TRBV27 and TRBJ1-1; tentative D call: TRBD1 (6 bases). The germline V gene encodes CDR1 MNHEY and CDR2 SMNVEV (reference sequence). The CDR3 extends over 15 amino acids. The V gene lost 8 bases and the J gene lost 3 bases, with 19 bases spanning the gap. CDR3 loop: CASGRMWAGDTEAFF. The DNA for the CDR3 is TGTGCCAGCGGGAGAATGTGGGCAGGGGACACTGAAGCTTTCTTT.

This chain connects TRBV19 to TRBJ1-6; no clear D. V dropped 3 bases and J dropped 6 bases, with 12 bases sitting between them. Germline-derived CDR1 and CDR2 are LNHDA and SQIVND (reference sequence). The CDR3 contains 15 residues. CDR3 amino acids: CASSIGQNPNSPLHF. Here the CDR3 DNA reads TGTGCCAGTAGTATTGGGCAGAACCCTAATTCACCCCTCCACTTT.

The chain uses TRBV5-8 and TRBJ2-3; the match to TRBD1 covers 9 bases. The CDR3 totals 15 residues. V trimming: 2 bases; J trimming: 4 bases; junction bases outside the gene matches: 5. Germline V gives CDR1 SGHTS, CDR2 YDEGEE. The CDR3, as DNA: TGTGCCAGCAGCTTCTACAGGGGGCTGGCAGATACGCAGTATTTT. Residues: CASSFYRGLADTQYF.

The chain couples TRBV7-3 to TRBJ2-3; D uncertain. V dropped 2 bases and J dropped 0 bases, with 12 bases sitting between them. The CDR3 consists of 16 residues. Germline V gene data show CDR1 as SGHTA and CDR2 as FQGTGA. The DNA of the CDR3 is TGTGCCAGCAGCTTAGGTTTTATGGGCAGCACAGATACGCAGTATTTT. Residues: CASSLGFMGSTDTQYF.

This clone was recorded only once. The chain employs TRBV10-3 and TRBJ2-5; no definite D call. The germline V gene has CDR1 ENHRY and CDR2 SYGVKD. The CDR3 runs to 11 residues. V lost 6 bases and J lost 4, with 6 bases in between. The CDR3 DNA reads TGTGCCATCAGCGGTGGAGAGACCCAGTACTTC. Protein product: CAISGGETQYF.